The T cell receptor beta chain under discussion was sequenced for a study of PD-1 blockade in classical Hodgkin lymphoma. General study findings and limits: A significant rise in TCR diversity by C4D1 was seen for CD4+ but not CD8+ cells. Later analyses included only patients treated at least 1 year post-ASCT. Nothing has yet pinned down what causes the repertoire differences, possibly disease activity or prior therapy. Reports described newly diagnosed patients as having lower baseline TCR diversity than healthy donors.

Concerning this clone itself: Its antigen is undetermined.

Sequenced by immunoSEQ multiplex PCR; TCRdb stores in-frame clones only, minus some. The data show about 22,000 clones, 69% seen once. CDR1 and CDR2 from the germline V gene are LNHNV and YYDKDF (reference sequence). CDR3 length equals 15 residues. Trimming took off 0 bases at V and 5 bases at J, with 12 bases between the two ends. Patients all relapsed after autologous stem cell transplantation, and there was variation in brentuximab vedotin exposure. The sequenced sample was peripheral blood mononuclear cells (PBMCs), obtained at baseline. The gene calls are TRBV15 and TRBJ2-3; D gene uncertain. The receptor was derived from a human donor with classical Hodgkin lymphoma. The CDR3 DNA reads as TGTGCCACCAGCAGAGATGAACTTTCAATAGATACGCAGTATTTT. Translated, it gives CATSRDELSIDTQYF. Supplemented by reference TRBV15 and TRBJ2-3, the full variable domain reads DAMVIQNPRYQVTQFGKPVTLSCSQTLNHNVMYWYQQKSSQAPKLLFHYYDKDFNNEADTPDNFQSRRPNTSFCFLDIRSPGLGDTAMYLCATSRDELSIDTQYFGPGTRLTVL.